This TCR beta chain was captured by sequencing in a study of vaccination effects on CD4 cells after COVID-19. Study findings and constraints: Few convalescent patients were studied, and early post-infection samples were lacking.

Assay used: immunoSEQ multiplex PCR; TCRdb lists only in-frame clones, some missing. The data show over 50,000 clones, 73% seen once. Antigen-specific CD4+ T cell clonotypes were called by their expansion after viral peptide-pool culture in ViraFEST. Researchers isolated CD4+ T cells once 9 to 11 days of culture had elapsed. Each participant was administered two doses of either the BNT162b2 or the mRNA-1273 vaccine. Vaccinated recipients, who were negative for nucleocapsid antibodies, had no history of SARS-CoV-2 infection. Each culture well received a few million PBMC. These cells were then cultured in IMDM with roughly 9.8 IU/ml IL-2 and about 9.4 ug/ml peptides. With 6 bases removed from V and 0 bases from J, the gap between germline ends came to 10 bases. The germline CDR1 and CDR2 sequences are MNHEY and SVGAGI. This CDR3 has 14 amino acids. As for this clone: Its antigen remains unidentified.

The sequence came from a human donor who received a COVID-19 vaccine. The sample consisted of CD4+ T cells from PBMCs cultured with HCoV-229E spike peptides, taken after COVID-19 vaccination. The chain is built from TRBV6-5 and TRBJ2-3; no firm D call. CDR3 sequence: CASRVALSTDTQYF. In DNA, the CDR3 is TGTGCCAGCAGAGTGGCCCTTAGCACAGATACGCAGTATTTT.